A single sample is the source of the 15 T cell receptor beta chains below, sequenced in a study of identical twins. Using its own MiXCR run on the 5' RACE reads, TCRdb lists one record per CDR3 protein. Of 650,000 to 750,000 distinct CDR3 sequences listed, around 20% are singletons. This sample also appeared in a second study, on T cells expressing NK-cell markers.

Material for sequencing was PBMCs. These receptors originate from a young woman in good health.

This clonotype has just a few counts. A read error is possible here, since a much larger clone lies one base away. This rearrangement joins TRBV24-1 to TRBJ2-6; weak D call: TRBD1 (5 bases). Germline V gene sequence: CDR1 KGHDR, CDR2 SFDVKD. This CDR3 contains 15 residues. Trimming removed 7 bases at V and 1 base at J, with 10 bases between. This CDR3 is CATRTVGSGANVLTF. The CDR3 DNA reads TGTGCCACCAGGACAGTAGGGTCTGGGGCCAACGTCCTGACTTTC.

This chain joins TRBV20-1 and TRBJ2-1; D is tentatively TRBD1 or TRBD2 (6 bases each). Germline V CDR1 and CDR2: DFQATT, SNEGSKA (reference sequence). V dropped 5 bases and J dropped 0 bases, with 17 bases sitting between them. The CDR3 totals 16 residues. CDR3 nucleotides: TGCAGTGCTGGAGGGACAATAGGGCACTCCTACAATGAGCAGTTCTTC. It codes for CSAGGTIGHSYNEQFF.

V is TRBV3-1 and J is TRBJ2-7; TRBD2 agrees at 10 bases. The J segment lost 4 bases and the V segment lost 1 base, leaving 4 bases of the junction unmatched. CDR3 length equals 15 residues. CDR1 is LGHDT, CDR2 YNNKEL, per germline (reference sequence). CDR3 sequence (DNA): TGTGCCAGCAGCCAAGTGGGGACTAGCGTGTACGAGCAGTACTTC. This gives the protein CASSQVGTSVYEQYF.

This clonotype was seen many times. This chain links TRBV29-1 with TRBJ2-1, with 11 bases lining up with TRBD2. V lost 2 bases and J lost 2; bases outside the gene matches: 5. The CDR3 totals 16 residues. Per the germline V gene, CDR1 is SQVTM and CDR2 is ANQGSEA. The CDR3 DNA reads TGCAGCGTTGAAAGGTATAGCGGGGGGGCCTACAATGAGCAGTTCTTC. Translated, it gives CSVERYSGGAYNEQFF.

This clonotype has a handful of counts. The chain employs TRBV12-3 or TRBV12-4 and TRBJ2-7; either TRBD1 or TRBD2 may fit D (5 bases each). Deletions cut 7 bases from V and 3 bases from J, with 16 bases between. The CDR3 runs 14 residues. The CDR3 region is CASTFFGAGYEQYF. The CDR3 DNA reads TGTGCCAGCACCTTCTTCGGGGCAGGCTACGAGCAGTACTTC.

The CDR3 loop is CASSHRTSGLGETQYF. The CDR3 region has the DNA TGTGCCAGCAGCCATAGGACTAGCGGGCTGGGAGAGACCCAGTACTTC. V gene TRBV7-2 combines with J gene TRBJ2-5, with TRBD2 matching 11 bases. J lost 4 bases, V lost 5 bases, and 9 bases had no gene match. The germline gives CDR1 SGHTA, CDR2 FQGNSA. CDR3 length equals 16 residues.

The J gene is TRBJ2-3, the V gene TRBV12-3 or TRBV12-4; D is unresolved. Trimming shortened V by 5 bases and J by 4 bases, and 10 bases separated the two germline ends. This CDR3 has 13 residues. DNA for the CDR3: TGTGCCAGCAGTGCGTTCTGGGCAGATACGCAGTATTTT. Its protein product is CASSAFWADTQYF.

The sample holds many counts of this clonotype. The rearrangement links TRBV5-1 to TRBJ1-5; D unresolved. Trimming removed 0 bases at V and 3 bases at J, with 4 bases between. Germline CDR1 and CDR2: SGHRS and YFSETQ. This CDR3 is built from 13 residues. The chain's CDR3 is CASSLDTNQPQHF. CDR3 sequence (DNA): TGCGCCAGCAGCTTGGACACCAATCAGCCCCAGCATTTT.

The chain links TRBV12-3 or TRBV12-4 to TRBJ2-7, with D uncertain. V was trimmed by 4 bases and J by 9 bases, leaving 13 bases between them. The CDR3 is 12 residues long. The CDR3 is CASSSTDWRQYF. CDR3 DNA: TGTGCCAGCAGTTCGACCGATTGGCGGCAGTACTTC.

The chain links TRBV19 to TRBJ2-1, with 8 nucleotides matching TRBD2. With V trimmed by 5 bases and J by 3 bases, 6 bases remained unmatched. The germline V gene encodes CDR1 LNHDA and CDR2 SQIVND (reference sequence). This CDR3 is 15 amino acids long. The CDR3 DNA is TGTGCCAGTAGTCCAACCGGGACTAGCTACAATGAGCAGTTCTTC. Translated: CASSPTGTSYNEQFF.

The genes are TRBV12-3 or TRBV12-4 and TRBJ1-6; TRBD1 aligns across 12 bases. V was clipped by 8 bases and J by 9 bases; unmatched bases: 5. This CDR3 has 14 amino acids. The CDR3 DNA is TGTGCCAGCGCAGGGACAGGGGGCCTTTCACCCCTCCACTTT. As protein: CASAGTGGLSPLHF.

In this sample, this clonotype turned up a few times. The chain couples TRBV2 to TRBJ2-1, with TRBD1 matching over 11 bases. This CDR3 is built from 14 residues. V shed 6 bases, J shed 11 bases, and the junction held 9 bases outside the gene matches. CDR1 and CDR2 from the germline V gene are SNHLY and FYNNEI. The CDR3 coding sequence is TGTGCCAGCAGCCCCGGGACAGGGGGTAGGCAGCAGTTCTTC. Its translation is CASSPGTGGRQQFF.

V usage is TRBV29-1 and J usage is TRBJ2-7, with TRBD1 identical over 9 bases. The length of the CDR3 is 14 residues. In germline, CDR1 is SQVTM, CDR2 ANQGSEA. Trimming at V came to 2 bases and at J to 4 bases, leaving 6 bases not matched to a gene. The CDR3 nucleotides read TGCAGCGTTGAATGGGGACAGGGAGGTTACGAGCAGTACTTC. Its translation is CSVEWGQGGYEQYF.

This sequence joins TRBV27 and TRBJ1-1; TRBD1 is a possible D gene (5 bases). This CDR3 spans 16 amino acids. The V and J ends lost 0 bases and 3 bases respectively, with 14 bases between them. Germline CDR1 MNHEY, CDR2 SMNVEV (reference sequence). CDR3 region: CASSLSLSTEDTEAFF. The DNA of the CDR3 is TGTGCCAGCAGTTTATCCCTCTCGACAGAAGACACTGAAGCTTTCTTT.

The chain uses TRBV5-1 and TRBJ1-2; D gene uncertain. CDR1 and CDR2 (germline): SGHRS, YFSETQ. The length of the CDR3 is 13 residues. The V end was cut by 4 bases, the J end by 5 bases, with 12 bases between. CDR3 DNA sequence: TGCGCCAGCAGCGCGTCAACCGAGTATGGCTACACCTTC. Protein sequence: CASSASTEYGYTF.